The 13 T cell receptor beta chains reported below all come from one sample, sequenced in a study of blood T cell repertoires in COVID-19. Sequencing was performed with immunoSEQ multiplex PCR; in TCRdb, only in-frame clones are kept and a portion is missing. In the table there are fewer than 45,000 clones, 78% of which are singletons. Sequenced sample: peripheral blood. The receptors come from a man between 60 and 75 years old with acute or convalescent COVID-19.

This rearrangement joins TRBV7-8 to TRBJ2-6; a possible D gene is TRBD1 (5 bases). The CDR3 sequence is 16 residues long. The V gene's germline CDR1 is SGHVS and CDR2 FQNEAQ. V was shortened by 5 bases and J by 4 bases, with 15 bases between the two germline ends. The CDR3 here is CASSLLGQRGANVLTF. Here the CDR3 DNA reads TGTGCCAGCAGCCTACTGGGGCAGAGAGGGGCCAACGTCCTGACTTTC.

This chain uses TRBV7-2 with TRBJ1-5; TRBD1 aligns across 7 bases. The CDR3 totals 17 residues. The V gene end was trimmed by 1 base and the J gene end by 2 bases; junction bases not matched to a gene: 8. The V gene's germline CDR1 is SGHTA and CDR2 FQGNSA. Here the CDR3 reads CASSLGQGVRGNQPQHF. The DNA for the CDR3 is TGTGCCAGCAGCTTAGGACAGGGAGTCCGCGGCAATCAGCCCCAGCATTTT.

The V gene is TRBV28, the J gene TRBJ2-3; 13 bases line up with TRBD2. There are 17 residues in the CDR3. Germline CDR1 is MDHEN and CDR2 is SYDVKM. The V gene end was trimmed by 5 bases and the J gene end by 2 bases; junction bases not matched to a gene: 7. The CDR3 loop is CASSHRGTSGITDTQYF. The CDR3 coding sequence is TGTGCCAGCAGTCACCGTGGGACTAGCGGGATCACAGATACGCAGTATTTT. Full variable domain (rest looked up from reference TRBV28 and TRBJ2-3): DVKVTQSSRYLVKRTGEKVFLECVQDMDHENMFWYRQDPGLGLRLIYFSYDVKMKEKGDIPEGYSVSREKKERFSLILESASTNQTSMYLCASSHRGTSGITDTQYFGPGTRLTVL.

The chain recombines TRBV5-5 with TRBJ1-2, with D possibly matching TRBD1 (5 bases). V lost 0 bases and J 4 bases, leaving 10 bases between the germline ends. The CDR3 consists of 14 residues. The germline CDR1 and CDR2 sequences are SGHKS and YYEKEE (reference sequence). The CDR3 DNA sequence: TGTGCCAGCAGCTTGGTGGGGGGTAGCTATGGCTACACCTTC. This sequence encodes CASSLVGGSYGYTF.

This chain connects TRBV19 to TRBJ2-1; 8 bases agree with TRBD2. This CDR3 is built from 20 residues. Germline loops: CDR1 LNHDA, CDR2 SQIVND (reference sequence). Losses at the gene ends were 2 bases for V and 4 bases for J; bases not matched to a gene: 19. CDR3 loop: CASSIIPGLAGAKGYNEQFF. The CDR3 bases are TGTGCCAGTAGTATAATCCCCGGACTAGCTGGGGCGAAGGGGTACAATGAGCAGTTCTTC.

The V gene is TRBV7-8, the J gene TRBJ2-7; 11 bases are shared with TRBD1. The V gene end was trimmed by 4 bases and the J gene end by 2 bases; junction bases not matched to a gene: 13. Germline V CDR1 and CDR2: SGHVS, FQNEAQ. The CDR3 has 18 amino acids. This CDR3 reads CASSSGQGAASPTYEQYF. The CDR3 nucleotides are TGTGCCAGCAGCTCCGGACAGGGGGCCGCCTCCCCAACCTACGAGCAGTACTTC.

The CDR3 spells CASSLGQGGGNTIYF. DNA of the CDR3: TGTGCCAGCAGCTTGGGACAGGGAGGTGGAAACACCATATATTTT. This chain connects TRBV5-4 to TRBJ1-3; 7 bases fit TRBD1. Germline V CDR1 and CDR2: SGHNT, YYREEE (reference sequence). The CDR3 has 15 amino acids. The V and J ends lost 0 bases and 3 bases, in that order; junction bases with no gene match: 3.

The chain combines TRBV11-3 with TRBJ1-1; 8 bases line up with TRBD1. This CDR3 comprises 14 residues. Unmatched junction bases numbered 6, after V lost 5 bases and J lost 4 bases. Germline lookup yields CDR1 SGHNT and CDR2 YENEEA. CDR3 loop: CASSPGQASTEAFF. CDR3 DNA sequence: TGTGCCAGCAGCCCGGGACAGGCTAGCACTGAAGCTTTCTTT.

The chain's CDR3 is CASSRLGGTQYF. DNA of the CDR3: TGTGCCAGCAGCCGTTTAGGAGGGACCCAGTACTTC. This sequence joins TRBV3-1 (or the pseudogene TRBV3-2) and TRBJ2-5, with D tentatively TRBD2 (5 bases). This CDR3 has 12 residues. The V and J ends lost 4 bases and 7 bases respectively, with 10 bases between them. Per germline, CDR1 LGHDT and CDR2 YNNKEL (reference sequence).

This chain uses TRBV2 with TRBJ1-5; D is unresolved. CDR3 length: 13 residues. The germline V gene has CDR1 SNHLY and CDR2 FYNNEI. The V gene lost 6 bases and the J gene lost 7 bases, with 13 bases spanning the gap. CDR3 residues: CASSPWAMQPQHF. The CDR3 coding sequence is TGTGCCAGCAGCCCGTGGGCCATGCAGCCCCAGCATTTT.

The J gene is TRBJ1-5, the V gene TRBV27; 10 positions match TRBD1. The CDR3 extends over 15 amino acids. Germline CDR1 and CDR2: MNHEY and SMNVEV (reference sequence). Trimming removed 5 bases from V and 4 bases from J; junction bases left unmatched: 5. CDR3 bases: TGTGCCAGCAGTCAGGGACAGGGGCCTAATCAGCCCCAGCATTTT. This sequence encodes CASSQGQGPNQPQHF.

The chain carries TRBV24-1 and TRBJ2-7, with 7 bases matching TRBD1. The CDR3 is 13 amino acids. CDR1 KGHDR and CDR2 SFDVKD come from the germline V gene. The trim removed 4 bases at V and 5 bases at J, leaving 4 bases unmatched. CDR3 coding DNA: TGTGCCACCAGTGACGACAGGGTCCACGAGCAGTACTTC. Translation gives CATSDDRVHEQYF.

CDR3 loop: CARSLVHRHPTYGYTF. The CDR3 DNA is TGTGCCAGAAGCTTGGTACACAGACACCCTACCTATGGCTACACCTTC. The rearrangement uses TRBV5-3 and TRBJ1-2; no clear D gene. TRBV5-3 is noted as an ORF with a role that remains uncertain. The germline V and J ends were trimmed by 0 bases and 4 bases, with 16 bases remaining between them. The CDR3 sequence is 16 residues long.